Following are 26 T cell receptor beta chains from one sample sequenced in a study of blood T cell repertoires in COVID-19. This table comes from immunoSEQ multiplex PCR, and its TCRdb copy is limited to in-frame clones, with some not included. Of 170,000 or so clones listed, more than 75% were seen once; the top ten hold less than 0.7%. Sequenced: peripheral blood. The receptors stem from a man between 60 and 70 years old with COVID-19, enrolled during active disease.

This chain links TRBV28 with TRBJ1-1; D unclear. The CDR3 totals 12 residues. Germline V gene sequence: CDR1 MDHEN, CDR2 SYDVKM. V lost 2 bases and J lost 4, with 5 bases in between. In nucleotides, the CDR3 is TGTGCCAGCAGTTTACGGGTCACTGAAGCTTTCTTT. This sequence encodes CASSLRVTEAFF.

The CDR3 bases are TGTGCCAGCAGCACCGACAGGAAAGACTACACCTTC. This encodes CASSTDRKDYTF. The chain recombines TRBV28 with TRBJ1-2, with a possible D match to TRBD1 (6 bases). Germline loops: CDR1 MDHEN, CDR2 SYDVKM. V lost 6 bases and J lost 10, with 15 bases in between. The CDR3 has 12 amino acids.

This chain uses TRBV19 with TRBJ2-7, with a tentative D call TRBD2 (6 bases). The CDR3 sequence is 14 residues long. Germline V gene sequence: CDR1 LNHDA, CDR2 SQIVND (reference sequence). V dropped 5 bases and J dropped 9 bases, with 20 bases sitting between them. The DNA of the CDR3 is TGTGCCAGTAGTTTTTTGGCCCCCGGGAGTGGGCAGTACTTC. It yields the protein CASSFLAPGSGQYF.

V and J are TRBV18 and TRBJ2-7, with D maybe TRBD1 (5 bases). This CDR3 region has 17 residues. CDR1 and CDR2 (germline): KGHSH, LQKENI. Trimming stripped 4 bases from V and 3 bases from J, with 22 bases between. The CDR3 sequence is CASSRPQVQGTSYEQYF. CDR3 in DNA: TGTGCCAGCTCACGACCACAGGTGCAGGGCACCAGCTACGAGCAGTACTTC.

The chain recombines TRBV7-9 with TRBJ2-1; D perhaps matches TRBD1 (5 bases). In germline, CDR1 is SEHNR, CDR2 FQNEAQ (reference sequence). The CDR3 is 15 amino acids. The germline V and J ends were trimmed by 1 base and 5 bases, with 12 bases remaining between them. The DNA for the CDR3 is TGTGCCAGCAGCTTAGATGGGGCCCGGGACAATGAGCAGTTCTTC. Translation gives CASSLDGARDNEQFF.

This clone was seen at least ten times. In nucleotides, the CDR3 is TGCGCCAGCAGCCGGGGACAGGGTATTAATGAAAAACTGTTTTTT. Encoded protein: CASSRGQGINEKLFF. The V and J genes are TRBV4-1 and TRBJ1-4; TRBD1 agrees at 9 bases. Germline V CDR1 and CDR2: MGHRA, YSYEKL. V was pared by 4 bases and J by 4 bases, with 4 bases of the junction left unmatched. CDR3 length: 15 amino acids.

The chain couples TRBV7-2 to TRBJ2-1; 9 nucleotides agree with TRBD2. The CDR3 is made up of 19 amino acids. Germline V lookup: CDR1 SGHTA, CDR2 FQGNSA. V dropped 5 bases and J dropped 1; count of bases not matched to a gene: 15. Written as DNA, the CDR3 is TGTGCCAGCAGCCCCGCCAGCGGGAGGCCCGAAATATCCTACAATGAGCAGTTCTTC. Encoded protein: CASSPASGRPEISYNEQFF. Filled out from reference TRBV7-2 and TRBJ2-1, the complete variable domain reads GAGVSQSPSNKVTEKGKDVELRCDPISGHTALYWYRQSLGQGLEFLIYFQGNSAPDKSGLPSDRFSAERTGGSVSTLTIQRTQQEDSAVYLCASSPASGRPEISYNEQFFGPGTRLTVL.

V gene TRBV10-3 combines with J gene TRBJ2-1; 8 bases line up with TRBD2. The length of the CDR3 is 18 residues. V lost 10 bases, J lost 0 bases, and 17 bases stayed unmatched. Per germline, CDR1 ENHRY and CDR2 SYGVKD. The CDR3 reads CATLPGLVPWGSYNEQFF. The DNA of the CDR3 is TGTGCCACCCTCCCGGGACTAGTACCCTGGGGCTCCTACAATGAGCAGTTCTTC.

This chain uses TRBV28 with TRBJ2-3; D is unclear. Germline lookup yields CDR1 MDHEN and CDR2 SYDVKM. This CDR3 is built from 14 residues. Trimming cost V 2 bases and J 2 bases, with 8 bases left between them. CDR3 bases: TGTGCCAGCAGTTTACGCCAGAACACAGATACGCAGTATTTT. This codes for CASSLRQNTDTQYF.

The J gene is TRBJ1-1, the V gene TRBV10-3, with D tentatively TRBD1 (6 bases). This CDR3 is built from 14 residues. Trimming cost V 6 bases and J 3 bases, with 14 bases left between them. CDR1 ENHRY and CDR2 SYGVKD come from the germline V gene. The CDR3 protein is CAISQGFSHTEAFF. The CDR3 DNA sequence: TGTGCCATCAGCCAGGGGTTTTCACACACTGAAGCTTTCTTT.

This clone was seen a handful of times. J is TRBJ1-4 and V is TRBV7-9; tentative D call: TRBD1 (5 bases). Trimming shortened V by 5 bases and J by 0 bases, and 7 bases separated the two germline ends. Per the germline V gene, CDR1 is SEHNR and CDR2 is FQNEAQ (reference sequence). This CDR3 is 14 amino acids long. The CDR3 sequence: CASSRQSTNEKLFF. CDR3 nucleotides: TGTGCCAGCAGCCGACAGTCAACTAATGAAAAACTGTTTTTT.

The rearrangement links TRBV6-2 or TRBV6-3 to TRBJ1-1, with TRBD1 identical over 10 bases. The CDR3 is made up of 16 amino acids. The V segment lost 6 bases and the J segment 4 bases; nucleotides outside the gene matches: 11. The germline CDR1 and CDR2 sequences are MNHEY and SVGEGT. CDR3 amino acids: CASSPTGGREGTEAFF. The DNA for the CDR3 is TGTGCCAGCAGCCCGACAGGGGGCCGTGAGGGCACTGAAGCTTTCTTT.

V usage is TRBV5-5 and J usage is TRBJ1-1, with 7 positions matching TRBD1. The trim removed 3 bases at V and 0 bases at J, leaving 8 bases unmatched. There are 16 residues in the CDR3. Per the germline V gene, CDR1 is SGHKS and CDR2 is YYEKEE (reference sequence). Here the CDR3 reads CASSWGQSGVNTEAFF. DNA of the CDR3: TGTGCCAGCAGCTGGGGACAGTCAGGGGTGAACACTGAAGCTTTCTTT. Drawing the rest from reference TRBV5-5 and TRBJ1-1, the complete variable domain is DAGVTQSPTHLIKTRGQQVTLRCSPISGHKSVSWYQQVLGQGPQFIFQYYEKEERGRGNFPDRFSARQFPNYSSELNVNALLLGDSALYLCASSWGQSGVNTEAFFGQGTRLTVV.

A few counts support this clone. CDR3 sequence (DNA): TGTGCCAGCTCAGCTTTGGGGAGCCGATCAGATACGCAGTATTTT. Its translation is CASSALGSRSDTQYF. The gene calls are TRBV18 and TRBJ2-3; TRBD2 is a possible D gene (5 bases). V lost 5 bases to trimming and J lost 4 bases, with 16 bases between them. Per the germline V gene, CDR1 is KGHSH and CDR2 is LQKENI. The CDR3 is 15 amino acids.

The V gene is TRBV29-1, the J gene TRBJ1-2; 8 nucleotides match TRBD1. This CDR3 comprises 14 residues. Germline assignment: CDR1 SQVTM and CDR2 ANQGSEA. The trim removed 4 bases at V and 6 bases at J, leaving 10 bases unmatched. The DNA of the CDR3 is TGCAGCGTTGTTAGGACAGGGAGTGGGCATGGCTACACCTTC. Translated: CSVVRTGSGHGYTF.

The chain recombines TRBV4-2 with TRBJ1-5; 7 bases match TRBD1. Germline assignment: CDR1 LGHNA and CDR2 YNFKEQ. This CDR3 has 13 residues. The trim removed 7 bases at V and 4 bases at J, leaving 4 bases unmatched. The CDR3 DNA reads as TGTGCCAGCAAGGGGACAGATAATCAGCCCCAGCATTTT. Translation gives CASKGTDNQPQHF.

The CDR3 region has the DNA TGTGCCAGCAGCGGACAGATTCGGGGCACTGAAGCTTTCTTT. Protein product: CASSGQIRGTEAFF. This chain links TRBV2 with TRBJ1-1, with D possibly matching TRBD1 (6 bases). The CDR3 is made up of 14 amino acids. V gave up 6 bases and J gave up 4 bases, with 15 bases separating them. From germline, CDR1 is SNHLY and CDR2 FYNNEI.

This chain joins TRBV10-3 and TRBJ2-1; 9 nucleotides line up with TRBD2. The trim removed 10 bases at V and 7 bases at J, leaving 14 bases unmatched. Germline V CDR1 and CDR2: ENHRY, SYGVKD. The CDR3 consists of 15 residues. Here the CDR3 reads CATDGGGAVRNEQFF. The CDR3 DNA sequence: TGTGCCACCGATGGCGGGGGGGCAGTTCGGAATGAGCAGTTCTTC.

The chain combines TRBV7-2 with TRBJ1-6; D is undetermined. Germline V gene data show CDR1 as SGHTA and CDR2 as FQGNSA. CDR3 size: 16 residues. Between the trimmed V and J ends, which lost 0 bases and 6 bases, there was a span of 12 bases. For the CDR3, the DNA is TGTGCCAGCAGCTTAGCGGGCAGACCATTTAATTCACCCCTCCACTTT. Protein product: CASSLAGRPFNSPLHF.

The chain joins TRBV7-2 to TRBJ1-1, with a tentative D call TRBD1 (5 bases). This CDR3 has 16 amino acids. V shed 6 bases and J shed 4 bases, with 21 bases lying between them. Per the germline V gene, CDR1 is SGHTA and CDR2 is FQGNSA. For the CDR3, the DNA is TGTGCCAGCAGTATTGACAGTTTGAAGGTGGGCACTGAAGCTTTCTTT. Its protein is CASSIDSLKVGTEAFF.

The V and J genes are TRBV5-4 and TRBJ1-2, with 8 positions matching TRBD1. With 0 bases clipped from V and 6 bases from J, the junction kept 7 bases outside the gene matches. The CDR3 totals 15 residues. In germline, CDR1 is SGHNT, CDR2 YYREEE (reference sequence). CDR3 sequence reads: CASSLVTGGSDGYTF. The CDR3 DNA is TGTGCCAGCAGCTTGGTTACAGGGGGGTCAGATGGCTACACCTTC. Looking up the rest from reference TRBV5-4 and TRBJ1-2 gives the full variable domain: ETGVTQSPTHLIKTRGQQVTLRCSSQSGHNTVSWYQQALGQGPQFIFQYYREEENGRGNFPPRFSGLQFPNYSSELNVNALELDDSALYLCASSLVTGGSDGYTFGSGTRLTVV.

J is TRBJ2-6 and V is TRBV28; the match to TRBD2 covers 8 bases. V lost 8 bases and J lost 0; bases outside the gene matches: 3. The CDR3 runs 15 residues. Germline assignment: CDR1 MDHEN and CDR2 SYDVKM. As DNA, the CDR3 is TGTGCCAGCCGGGGGGGGAGCTCTGGGGCCAACGTCCTGACTTTC. Amino acids: CASRGGSSGANVLTF.

V usage is TRBV5-6 and J usage is TRBJ1-4; D ambiguous. CDR3 size: 14 residues. V was cut by 3 bases and J by 8 bases, with 14 bases left in between. Germline values: CDR1 SGHDT, CDR2 YYEEEE. DNA for the CDR3: TGTGCCAGCAGCTACATGACTAACATGGAAAAACTGTTTTTT. Translating it yields CASSYMTNMEKLFF.

This clone has a single count. The chain has TRBV3-1 (or the pseudogene TRBV3-2) and TRBJ2-3, with a tentative D call TRBD1 (6 bases). Germline lookup yields CDR1 LGHDT and CDR2 YNNKEL (reference sequence). This CDR3 is 13 amino acids long. Deletions cut 2 bases from V and 6 bases from J, with 9 bases between. The CDR3 protein is CASSQLDRDTQYF. As DNA, the CDR3 is TGTGCCAGCAGCCAACTAGACAGGGATACGCAGTATTTT.

V gene TRBV5-5 combines with J gene TRBJ2-7, with D tentatively TRBD1 (5 bases). Germline values: CDR1 SGHKS, CDR2 YYEKEE (reference sequence). The V end was cut by 4 bases, the J end by 3 bases, with 11 bases between. The CDR3 has 13 residues. Here the CDR3 DNA reads TGTGCCAGCAGCCAGGACATATACTACGAGCAGTACTTC. Protein product: CASSQDIYYEQYF.

This sequence joins TRBV29-1 and TRBJ2-6; weak D call: TRBD2 (6 bases). Germline-derived CDR1 and CDR2 are SQVTM and ANQGSEA. Trimming shortened V by 7 bases and J by 6 bases, and 19 bases separated the two germline ends. The CDR3 runs 15 residues. The CDR3 is CSAVIGTGVANVLTF. In nucleotides, the CDR3 is TGCAGCGCTGTTATCGGGACTGGTGTGGCCAACGTCCTGACTTTC.